The sequence of this T cell receptor (beta chain) was determined in a study of read filtering for tumor transcriptome and immune sequencing. Across the whole study: R-ISS stage counts were 8 or 9 for I, about 16 for II, six or seven for III. TCR-mapped reads were about 4 to 11 million with IR-seq versus roughly 80 to 1,300 with RNA-seq. Study-wide findings and caveats: The sorted CD138-negative fraction was a mixed bone marrow immune population, not purified T cells.

From roughly 390 ng of RNA, a library with molecular barcoded alpha/delta and beta/gamma adaptors was made. TCRdb re-called the reads through MiXCR, storing one row per CDR3 protein. The sample holds roughly 90,000 distinct CDR3 sequences, about 12% seen once. This clonotype was counted at least ten times. As yet, its antigen is unknown. With 2 bases removed from V and 4 bases from J, the gap between germline ends came to 8 bases. Germline values: CDR1 MNHNS, CDR2 SASEGT. The CDR3 extends over 14 amino acids. This rearrangement joins TRBV6-1 to TRBJ2-2, with D unclear. This TCR derives from a donor at least 40 years old with multiple myeloma. Sequenced input: a population of CD138-negative cells sorted from bone marrow. In nucleotides, the CDR3 is TGTGCCAGCAGTGAATTGGGTCTCACCGGGGAGCTGTTTTTT. Translated: CASSELGLTGELFF.